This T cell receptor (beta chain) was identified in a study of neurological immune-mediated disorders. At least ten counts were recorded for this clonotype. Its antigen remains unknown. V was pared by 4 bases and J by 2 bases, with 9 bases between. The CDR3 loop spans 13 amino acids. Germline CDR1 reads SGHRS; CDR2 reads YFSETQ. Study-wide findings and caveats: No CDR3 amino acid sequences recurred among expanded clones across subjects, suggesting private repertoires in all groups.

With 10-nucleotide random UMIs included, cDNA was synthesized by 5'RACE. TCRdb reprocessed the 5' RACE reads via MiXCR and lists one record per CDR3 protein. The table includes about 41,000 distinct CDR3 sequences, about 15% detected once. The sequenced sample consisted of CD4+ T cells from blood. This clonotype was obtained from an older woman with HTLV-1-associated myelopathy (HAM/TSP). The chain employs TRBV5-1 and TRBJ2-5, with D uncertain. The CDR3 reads CASSRQMQETQYF. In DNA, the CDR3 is TGCGCCAGCAGCCGCCAGATGCAAGAGACCCAGTACTTC.